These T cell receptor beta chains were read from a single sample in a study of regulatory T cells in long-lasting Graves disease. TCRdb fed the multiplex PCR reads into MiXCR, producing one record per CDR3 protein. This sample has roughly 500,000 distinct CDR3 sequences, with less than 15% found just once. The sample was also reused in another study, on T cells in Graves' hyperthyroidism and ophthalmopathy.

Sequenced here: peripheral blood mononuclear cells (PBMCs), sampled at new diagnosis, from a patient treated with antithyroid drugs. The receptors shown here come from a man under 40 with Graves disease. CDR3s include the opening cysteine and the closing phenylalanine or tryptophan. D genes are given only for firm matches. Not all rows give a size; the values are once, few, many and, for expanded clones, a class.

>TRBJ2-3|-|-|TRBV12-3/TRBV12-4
CASSPYKGSSDTQYF
TGTGCCAGCAGTCCGTACAAAGGGTCCTCAGATACGCAGTATTTT
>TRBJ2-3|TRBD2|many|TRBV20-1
CSARLMLLAGVPDTQYF
TGCAGTGCTAGACTGATGTTACTAGCGGGAGTGCCAGATACGCAGTATTTT
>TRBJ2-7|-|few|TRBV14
CASSPGQVGEQYF
TGTGCCAGCAGCCCAGGCCAGGTCGGCGAGCAGTACTTC
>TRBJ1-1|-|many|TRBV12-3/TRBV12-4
CASIPDKVMRTEAFF
TGTGCCAGCATCCCTGACAAGGTAATGAGGACTGAAGCTTTCTTT
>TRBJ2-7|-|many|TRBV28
CASSFMGYEQYF
TGTGCCAGCAGTTTTATGGGCTACGAGCAGTACTTC
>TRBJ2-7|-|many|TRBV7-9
CASQIQGAGEQYF
TGTGCCAGCCAAATCCAGGGAGCGGGCGAGCAGTACTTC
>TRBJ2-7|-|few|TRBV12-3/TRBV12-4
CASSPLPLLGRKNTYEQYF
TGTGCCAGCAGCCCCCTCCCCCTCCTGGGACGGAAGAATACCTACGAGCAGTACTTC
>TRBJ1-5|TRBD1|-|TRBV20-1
CSARVLRDRGRMEPQHF
TGCAGTGCTAGAGTGTTGCGGGACAGGGGGCGGATGGAGCCCCAGCATTTT
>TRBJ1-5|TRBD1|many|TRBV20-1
CSARDLTGWAQPQHF
TGCAGTGCTAGAGATCTGACAGGGTGGGCTCAGCCCCAGCATTTT
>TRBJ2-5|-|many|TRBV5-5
CASSWTPSGQETQYF
TGTGCCAGCAGCTGGACACCTTCCGGGCAAGAGACCCAGTACTTC
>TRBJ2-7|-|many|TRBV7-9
CASSLDWGSSYEQYF
TGTGCCAGCAGCTTAGATTGGGGGAGCTCCTACGAGCAGTACTTC
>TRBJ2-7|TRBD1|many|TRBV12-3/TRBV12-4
CASSYGFGQGHEQYF
TGTGCCAGCAGTTATGGTTTCGGACAGGGTCACGAGCAGTACTTC
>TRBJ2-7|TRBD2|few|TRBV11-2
CASSWTIGTSGRVFYEQYF
TGTGCCAGCAGCTGGACCATTGGGACTAGCGGGAGAGTTTTCTACGAGCAGTACTTC
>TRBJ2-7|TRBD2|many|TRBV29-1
CSGGTTIYEQYF
TGCAGCGGCGGGACTACGATCTACGAGCAGTACTTC
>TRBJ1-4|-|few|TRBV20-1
CSARVAATNEKLFF
TGCAGTGCTAGGGTGGCCGCAACTAATGAAAAACTGTTTTTT
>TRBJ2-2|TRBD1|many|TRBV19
CASSTLQGARTGELFF
TGTGCCAGTAGTACCCTACAGGGGGCGCGAACCGGGGAGCTGTTTTTT
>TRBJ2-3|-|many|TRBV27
CASSLGTAGLSSTDTQYF
TGTGCCAGCAGTTTAGGAACAGCGGGCCTGTCTAGCACAGATACGCAGTATTTT
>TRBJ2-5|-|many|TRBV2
CASSVLQETQYF
TGTGCCAGCAGTGTTCTTCAAGAGACCCAGTACTTC
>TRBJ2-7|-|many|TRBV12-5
CASGLNRQEVGYEQYF
TGTGCTAGTGGTTTGAACCGACAGGAAGTAGGCTACGAGCAGTACTTC
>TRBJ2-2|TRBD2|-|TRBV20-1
CSARGFSGTSGRRGELFF
TGCAGTGCTCGGGGATTTTCCGGGACTAGCGGGAGGAGGGGGGAGCTGTTTTTT
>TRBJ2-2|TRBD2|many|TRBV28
CASRGLAGLGELFF
TGTGCCAGCAGAGGACTAGCGGGACTCGGGGAGCTGTTTTTT
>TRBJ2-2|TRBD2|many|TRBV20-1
CSARQRESTGELFF
TGCAGTGCTCGCCAGCGGGAGAGCACCGGGGAGCTGTTTTTT
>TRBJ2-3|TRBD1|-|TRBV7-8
CASSWDRGADTQYF
TGTGCCAGCAGCTGGGACAGGGGTGCAGATACGCAGTATTTT
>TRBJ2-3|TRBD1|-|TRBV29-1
CSVETGGWFLDTQYF
TGCAGCGTTGAAACAGGGGGCTGGTTTCTGGATACGCAGTATTTT
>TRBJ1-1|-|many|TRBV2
CASSDRAAAFF
TGTGCCAGCAGTGATCGGGCCGCCGCTTTCTTT